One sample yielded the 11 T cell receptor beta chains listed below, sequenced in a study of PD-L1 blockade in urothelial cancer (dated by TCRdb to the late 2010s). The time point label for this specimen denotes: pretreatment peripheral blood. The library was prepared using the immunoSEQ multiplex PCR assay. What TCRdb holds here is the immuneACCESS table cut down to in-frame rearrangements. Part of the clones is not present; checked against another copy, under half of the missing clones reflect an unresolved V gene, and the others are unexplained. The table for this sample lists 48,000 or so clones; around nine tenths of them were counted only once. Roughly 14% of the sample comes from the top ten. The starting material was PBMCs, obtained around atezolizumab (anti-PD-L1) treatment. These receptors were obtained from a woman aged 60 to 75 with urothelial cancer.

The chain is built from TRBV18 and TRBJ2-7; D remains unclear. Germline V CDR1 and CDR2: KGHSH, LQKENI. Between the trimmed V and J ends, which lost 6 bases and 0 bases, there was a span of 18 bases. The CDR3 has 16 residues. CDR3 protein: CASSPSVRRSSYEQYF. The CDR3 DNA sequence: TGTGCCAGCTCCCCCTCGGTCCGGAGAAGCTCCTACGAGCAGTACTTC.

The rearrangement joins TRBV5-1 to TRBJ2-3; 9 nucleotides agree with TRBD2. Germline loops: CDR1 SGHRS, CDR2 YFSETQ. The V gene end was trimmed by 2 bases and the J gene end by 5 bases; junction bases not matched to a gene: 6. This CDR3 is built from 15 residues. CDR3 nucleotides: TGCGCCAGCAGCTTTGCGGGAGGGCCTGTAGATACGCAGTATTTT. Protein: CASSFAGGPVDTQYF.

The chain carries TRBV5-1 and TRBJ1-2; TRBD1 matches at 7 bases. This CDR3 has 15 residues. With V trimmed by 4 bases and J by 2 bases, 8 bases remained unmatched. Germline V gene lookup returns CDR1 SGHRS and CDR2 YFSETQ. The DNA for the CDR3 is TGCGCCAGCAGCAAGGGACAGAACCCAAACTATGGCTACACCTTC. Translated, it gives CASSKGQNPNYGYTF. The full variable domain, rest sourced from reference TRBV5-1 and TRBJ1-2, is KAGVTQTPRYLIKTRGQQVTLSCSPISGHRSVSWYQQTPGQGLQFLFEYFSETQRNKGNFPGRFSGRQFSNSRSEMNVSTLELGDSALYLCASSKGQNPNYGYTFGSGTRLTVV.

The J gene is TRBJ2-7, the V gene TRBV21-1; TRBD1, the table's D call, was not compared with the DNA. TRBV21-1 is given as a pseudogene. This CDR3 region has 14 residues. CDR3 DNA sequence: TGTGCCAGCACCCCGGTAGGGGGCCCTTACGAGCAGTACTTC. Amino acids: CASTPVGGPYEQYF.

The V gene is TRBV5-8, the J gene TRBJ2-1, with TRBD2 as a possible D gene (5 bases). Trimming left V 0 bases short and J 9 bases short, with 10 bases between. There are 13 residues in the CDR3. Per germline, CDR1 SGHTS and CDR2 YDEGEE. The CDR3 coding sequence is TGTGCCAGCAGCTTGGCCCTTGGGAGTGAGCAGTTCTTC. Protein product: CASSLALGSEQFF.

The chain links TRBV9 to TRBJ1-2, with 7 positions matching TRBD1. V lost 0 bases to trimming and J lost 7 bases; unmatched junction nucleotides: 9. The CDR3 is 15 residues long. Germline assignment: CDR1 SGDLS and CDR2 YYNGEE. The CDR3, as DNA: TGTGCCAGCAGCGTAGCTAGAACAGGGGAGGCTGGCTACACCTTC. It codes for CASSVARTGEAGYTF.

The CDR3 DNA follows: TGTGCCAGTAGTGACAGGGTCTATGGCTACACCTTC. It translates to CASSDRVYGYTF. This rearrangement joins TRBV19 to TRBJ1-2, with 7 positions matching TRBD1. Trimming removed 5 bases from V and 4 bases from J; junction bases left unmatched: 1. Germline loops: CDR1 LNHDA, CDR2 SQIVND (reference sequence). The CDR3 contains 12 residues.

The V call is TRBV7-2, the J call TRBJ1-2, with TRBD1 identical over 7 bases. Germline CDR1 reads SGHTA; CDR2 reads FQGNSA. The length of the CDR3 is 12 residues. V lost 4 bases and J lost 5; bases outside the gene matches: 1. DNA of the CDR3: TGTGCCAGCAGCTCCAGGGGGTATGGCTACACCTTC. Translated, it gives CASSSRGYGYTF.

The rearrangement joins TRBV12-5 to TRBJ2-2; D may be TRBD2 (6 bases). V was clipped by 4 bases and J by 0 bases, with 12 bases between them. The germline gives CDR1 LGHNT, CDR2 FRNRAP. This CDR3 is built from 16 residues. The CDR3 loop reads CASGSVAAPNTGELFF. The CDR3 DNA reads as TGTGCTAGTGGTTCCGTAGCGGCTCCGAACACCGGGGAGCTGTTTTTT. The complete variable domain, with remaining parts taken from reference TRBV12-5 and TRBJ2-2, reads DARVTQTPRHKVTEMGQEVTMRCQPILGHNTVFWYRQTMMQGLELLAYFRNRAPLDDSGMPKDRFSAEMPDATLATLKIQPSEPRDSAVYFCASGSVAAPNTGELFFGEGSRLTVL.

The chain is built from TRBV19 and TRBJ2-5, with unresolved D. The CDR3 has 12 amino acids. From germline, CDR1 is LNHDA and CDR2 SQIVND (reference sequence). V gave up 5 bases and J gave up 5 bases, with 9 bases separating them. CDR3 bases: TGTGCCAGTAGTCTGACGGGTGAGACCCAGTACTTC. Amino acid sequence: CASSLTGETQYF.

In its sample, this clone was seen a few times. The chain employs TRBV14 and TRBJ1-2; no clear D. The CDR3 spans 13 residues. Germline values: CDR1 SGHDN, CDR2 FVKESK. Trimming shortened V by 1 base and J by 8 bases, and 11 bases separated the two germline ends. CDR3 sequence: CASSQAGGGGYTF. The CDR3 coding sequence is TGTGCCAGCAGCCAAGCAGGAGGTGGAGGCTACACCTTC.